The 32 T cell receptor beta chains below all came from one sample that was sequenced in a study of a mutant IDH1 vaccine in newly diagnosed glioma. The time point denotes: week 23, last vaccination. A 20-mer mutant IDH1 peptide at 300 ug was injected subcutaneously with topical imiquimod. These TCRs' antigens remain unknown. TCRdb's copy holds only in-frame clones and misses some; the assay was immunoSEQ multiplex PCR. The sample lists about 65,000 clones, approximately 85% occurring once. The source material was PBMCs, sampled from a glioma patient whose treatment included an IDH1 peptide vaccine. The source is a man aged 25 to 40 with glioma.

The genes are TRBV5-1 and TRBJ2-1; D might be TRBD1 or TRBD2, each matching 6 bases. V was clipped by 1 base and J by 0 bases, with 11 bases between them. This CDR3 is 16 amino acids long. Germline V gene data show CDR1 as SGHRS and CDR2 as YFSETQ. CDR3 sequence (DNA): TGCGCCAGCAGCTTGCTGAGGGGGGCCTCCTACAATGAGCAGTTCTTC. Its translation is CASSLLRGASYNEQFF.

This chain links TRBV5-6 with TRBJ1-1; D gene uncertain. Between the trimmed V and J ends, which lost 6 bases and 5 bases, there was a span of 11 bases. Germline CDR1 and CDR2: SGHDT and YYEEEE. The CDR3 totals 12 residues. The CDR3 bases are TGTGCCAGCACCCGCCGGTTAACTGAAGCTTTCTTT. This translates into CASTRRLTEAFF.

This chain connects TRBV4-1 to TRBJ2-3, with D possibly matching TRBD1 (5 bases). V gave up 1 base and J gave up 5 bases, with 7 bases separating them. This CDR3 is built from 13 residues. Germline V gene data show CDR1 as MGHRA and CDR2 as YSYEKL. As DNA, the CDR3 is TGCGCCAGCAGCCAAGGGGGCAAAGATACGCAGTATTTT. The encoded protein is CASSQGGKDTQYF.

The V and J genes are TRBV6-5 and TRBJ1-3; 9 bases align to TRBD1. Per the germline V gene, CDR1 is MNHEY and CDR2 is SVGAGI. The CDR3 covers 15 residues. The junction had 9 bases not matched to a gene; V was cut back by 7 bases and J by 5 bases. The CDR3, as DNA: TGTGCCAGCACATCCGGGACAGGGAGTAGAAACACCATATATTTT. Its protein product is CASTSGTGSRNTIYF.

The rearrangement links TRBV4-1 to TRBJ2-7; 9 nucleotides agree with TRBD1. CDR3 length equals 16 residues. V gave up 2 bases and J gave up 0 bases; unmatched junction bases: 5. CDR1 is MGHRA, CDR2 YSYEKL, per germline. The CDR3 loop reads CASSQQGTGISYEQYF. For the CDR3, the DNA is TGCGCCAGCAGCCAACAAGGGACAGGGATCTCCTACGAGCAGTACTTC.

Remarks on this clone: Mismatch with germline at one junction end may stem from a read error. This sequence joins TRBV6-5 and TRBJ1-5, with D unresolved. CDR1 and CDR2 (germline): MNHEY, SVGAGI. The CDR3 sequence is 14 residues long. The chain's CDR3 is CAISEDGGNQPQHF. The CDR3 DNA reads as TGTGCCATCAGTGAAGACGGGGGCAATCAGCCCCAGCATTTT.

The CDR3 nucleotides are TGTGCCTGGAGTTCCGACAACTGGAGCTCCTATAATTCACCCCTCCACTTT. Its protein product is CAWSSDNWSSYNSPLHF. The V call is TRBV30, the J call TRBJ1-6, with D unresolved. CDR3 length: 17 residues. The V gene lost 2 bases and the J gene lost 0 bases, with 14 bases spanning the gap. The germline CDR1 and CDR2 sequences are GTSNPN and SVGIG (reference sequence).

This clone was counted only a few times. V usage is TRBV18 and J usage is TRBJ1-5; D is ambiguous. With 4 bases removed from V and 4 bases from J, the gap between germline ends came to 8 bases. This CDR3 spans 13 amino acids. Germline V gene sequence: CDR1 KGHSH, CDR2 LQKENI. CDR3 sequence: CASSLYGNQPQHF. CDR3 DNA: TGTGCCAGCTCACTGTACGGGAATCAGCCCCAGCATTTT.

This chain links TRBV5-6 with TRBJ1-2, with D possibly TRBD1 on 6 matching bases. This CDR3 is built from 14 residues. Germline lookup yields CDR1 SGHDT and CDR2 YYEEEE. V was clipped by 4 bases and J by 12 bases, with 22 bases between them. CDR3 DNA sequence: TGTGCCAGCAGCCCCTTGGAGGAGGGGGAGATAGACACCTTC. This encodes CASSPLEEGEIDTF.

The rearrangement joins TRBV10-1 to TRBJ2-1; 11 bases align to TRBD2. The length of the CDR3 is 16 residues. Germline V gene lookup returns CDR1 WNHNN and CDR2 SYGVQD (reference sequence). Trimming removed 5 bases from V and 0 bases from J; junction bases left unmatched: 3. CDR3 bases: TGCGCCAGCAGTCCCCTAGCGGGGGGCTCCTACAATGAGCAGTTCTTC. Translation: CASSPLAGGSYNEQFF.

This chain connects TRBV6-1 to TRBJ1-6, with TRBD1 identical over 9 bases. After removal of 5 bases from V and 5 bases from J, the junction contained 1 base not matched to a gene. Germline loops: CDR1 MNHNS, CDR2 SASEGT. This CDR3 comprises 14 residues. CDR3 region: CASSWTGDNSPLHF. CDR3 in DNA: TGTGCCAGCAGTTGGACAGGGGATAATTCACCCCTCCACTTT.

This chain uses TRBV18 with TRBJ1-6; D is uncertain. Germline CDR1 is KGHSH and CDR2 is LQKENI. CDR3 length equals 18 residues. Deletions cut 3 bases from V and 6 bases from J, with 21 bases between. CDR3 bases: TGTGCCAGCTCACCCGATGTTGCCTATCGGGGAGCTAATTCACCCCTCCACTTT. Encoded protein: CASSPDVAYRGANSPLHF.

The V and J genes are TRBV28 and TRBJ2-5; D might be TRBD1 or TRBD2, each matching 7 bases. Germline V lookup: CDR1 MDHEN, CDR2 SYDVKM. V lost 10 bases, J lost 8 bases, and 20 bases lay in between. The CDR3 totals 13 residues. The CDR3: CAISGGGPATQYF. Here the CDR3 DNA reads TGTGCCATCTCAGGGGGGGGTCCGGCCACCCAGTACTTC.

The CDR3 DNA is TGTGCCAGTACCAAAACGCCGACAGGGCGTAACTATGGCTACACCTTC. Translated, it gives CASTKTPTGRNYGYTF. The chain employs TRBV19 and TRBJ1-2, with 7 bases lining up with TRBD1. CDR3 length: 16 amino acids. The junction had 12 bases not matched to a gene; V was cut back by 7 bases and J by 1 base. Germline V CDR1 and CDR2: LNHDA, SQIVND (reference sequence).

This chain connects TRBV11-3 to TRBJ2-2; 10 bases map to TRBD1. From germline, CDR1 is SGHNT and CDR2 YENEEA. Trimming removed 3 bases from V and 7 bases from J; junction bases left unmatched: 14. CDR3 length: 18 residues. This chain's CDR3 is CASSFRFGTGDGIGELFF. The CDR3, as DNA: TGTGCCAGCAGCTTCCGATTCGGGACAGGGGATGGTATCGGGGAGCTGTTTTTT.

This clone was detected only once. The rearrangement joins TRBV18 to TRBJ1-1; TRBD1 might be the D (5 bases). V gave up 6 bases and J gave up 1 base, with 12 bases separating them. The CDR3 loop spans 14 amino acids. Germline V gene sequence: CDR1 KGHSH, CDR2 LQKENI. Here the CDR3 reads CASSPRGQNTEAFF. CDR3 coding DNA: TGTGCCAGCTCTCCCCGGGGCCAGAACACTGAAGCTTTCTTT. Complete variable domain (other parts from reference TRBV18 and TRBJ1-1): NAGVMQNPRHLVRRRGQEARLRCSPMKGHSHVYWYRQLPEEGLKFMVYLQKENIIDESGMPKERFSAEFPKEGPSILRIQQVVRGDSAAYFCASSPRGQNTEAFFGQGTRLTVV.

The gene calls are TRBV5-4 and TRBJ2-5; D tentatively reads TRBD1 or TRBD2 (5 bases each). V was clipped by 4 bases and J by 2 bases, with 15 bases between them. In germline, CDR1 is SGHNT, CDR2 YYREEE (reference sequence). This CDR3 is 15 amino acids long. CDR3 sequence: CASSRMMGRQETQYF. The CDR3 DNA sequence: TGTGCCAGCAGCCGGATGATGGGACGGCAAGAGACCCAGTACTTC.

The chain carries TRBV5-4 and TRBJ2-2; unclear D gene. CDR3 length: 15 amino acids. Germline loops: CDR1 SGHNT, CDR2 YYREEE (reference sequence). The V end was cut by 1 base, the J end by 3 bases, with 10 bases between. In DNA, the CDR3 is TGTGCCAGCAGCTTGTTAACGCGAGACACCGGGGAGCTGTTTTTT. The encoded protein is CASSLLTRDTGELFF. Complete variable domain (other parts from reference TRBV5-4 and TRBJ2-2): ETGVTQSPTHLIKTRGQQVTLRCSSQSGHNTVSWYQQALGQGPQFIFQYYREEENGRGNFPPRFSGLQFPNYSSELNVNALELDDSALYLCASSLLTRDTGELFFGEGSRLTVL.

This clone came up once. This sequence joins TRBV7-9 and TRBJ1-2; D perhaps matches TRBD1 (6 bases). Germline lookup yields CDR1 SEHNR and CDR2 FQNEAQ (reference sequence). V gave up 5 bases and J gave up 0 bases, with 19 bases separating them. The CDR3 sequence is 17 residues long. This chain's CDR3 is CASSPKKAGTTNYGYTF. In nucleotides, the CDR3 is TGTGCCAGCAGCCCAAAAAAAGCCGGGACAACTAACTATGGCTACACCTTC.

This sequence joins TRBV5-6 and TRBJ2-1; 8 positions match TRBD1. Trimming took 6 bases from V and 7 from J; bases not matched to a gene: 12. Per germline, CDR1 SGHDT and CDR2 YYEEEE. The CDR3 covers 15 residues. The CDR3 loop is CASISDRGRRNEQFF. CDR3 nucleotides: TGTGCCAGCATTTCCGACAGGGGAAGAAGGAATGAGCAGTTCTTC. Full variable domain (outside the CDR3, taken from reference TRBV5-6 and TRBJ2-1): DAGVTQSPTHLIKTRGQQVTLRCSPKSGHDTVSWYQQALGQGPQFIFQYYEEEERQRGNFPDRFSGHQFPNYSSELNVNALLLGDSALYLCASISDRGRRNEQFFGPGTRLTVL.

The V and J genes are TRBV5-1 and TRBJ2-5; TRBD2 aligns across 9 bases. The CDR3 has 15 amino acids. V lost 4 bases to trimming and J lost 4 bases; unmatched junction nucleotides: 8. Germline CDR1 SGHRS, CDR2 YFSETQ. CDR3 in DNA: TGCGCCAGCAGCACACCGGGACTAGCTTTAGAGACCCAGTACTTC. It specifies CASSTPGLALETQYF.

This clone turned up a few times. The rearrangement links TRBV5-3 to TRBJ1-5; TRBD1 is a possible D gene (5 bases). TRBV5-3 is reported as an ORF; its role is uncertain. The CDR3 consists of 15 residues. Trimming shortened V by 4 bases and J by 5 bases, and 16 bases separated the two germline ends. The CDR3 is CARSPGHIGDQPQHF. The CDR3 DNA follows: TGTGCCAGAAGCCCCGGACACATAGGTGATCAGCCCCAGCATTTT.

This clone appeared a single time. The gene calls are TRBV5-5 and TRBJ1-5; no definite D call. The V end lost 3 bases, the J end lost 4 bases, and 14 bases lay between the germline ends. Germline CDR1 SGHKS, CDR2 YYEKEE (reference sequence). The CDR3 is made up of 15 amino acids. The chain's CDR3 is CASSSRKGVNQPQHF. The CDR3 DNA reads TGTGCCAGCAGCTCCAGGAAAGGAGTAAATCAGCCCCAGCATTTT.

The CDR3 protein is CASHGTFGGNTIYF. The CDR3 region has the DNA TGTGCCAGCCACGGGACGTTCGGGGGAAACACCATATATTTT. The chain carries TRBV6-6 and TRBJ1-3; tentative D call: TRBD1 (5 bases). CDR1 is MNHNY, CDR2 SVGAGI, per germline (reference sequence). V was shortened by 8 bases and J by 4 bases, with 15 bases between the two germline ends. The length of the CDR3 is 14 residues.

This chain uses TRBV21-1 with TRBJ2-3; the table's D gene call, TRBD1, was not cross checked with the DNA. TRBV21-1 is designated a pseudogene. The CDR3 consists of 20 residues. The CDR3 nucleotides are TGTGCCAGCAGCAAAGTAGAAGGGCCTACCGACAGGGAGGGCACAGATACGCAGTATTTT. Protein: CASSKVEGPTDREGTDTQYF.

This clone was recorded once. V gene TRBV11-2 combines with J gene TRBJ1-2; TRBD1 agrees at 11 bases. Germline assignment: CDR1 SGHAT and CDR2 FQNNGV. CDR3 size: 14 residues. V trimming: 6 bases; J trimming: 4 bases; junction bases outside the gene matches: 4. The CDR3 region is CASSWTGGTYGYTF. CDR3 DNA sequence: TGTGCCAGCAGTTGGACAGGGGGCACCTATGGCTACACCTTC. The complete variable domain, with remaining parts taken from reference TRBV11-2 and TRBJ1-2, reads EAGVAQSPRYKIIEKRQSVAFWCNPISGHATLYWYQQILGQGPKLLIQFQNNGVVDDSQLPKDRFSAERLKGVDSTLKIQPAKLEDSAVYLCASSWTGGTYGYTFGSGTRLTVV.

The chain employs TRBV7-9 and TRBJ2-2; 9 bases are a match to TRBD2. CDR3 size: 16 residues. The germline V gene encodes CDR1 SEHNR and CDR2 FQNEAQ (reference sequence). The V segment lost 4 bases and the J segment 3 bases; nucleotides outside the gene matches: 6. CDR3 nucleotides: TGTGCCAGCAGCTCTGTTTTAGCGGGAGACACCGGGGAGCTGTTTTTT. This sequence encodes CASSSVLAGDTGELFF.

Only a few counts were recorded for this clone. The J gene is TRBJ1-1, the V gene TRBV28; possible D gene TRBD1, 5 bases. The CDR3 runs to 15 residues. V was trimmed by 5 bases and J by 8 bases, leaving 21 bases between them. Germline V gives CDR1 MDHEN, CDR2 SYDVKM. CDR3 loop: CASSPGGDQRMEAFF. The CDR3 DNA follows: TGTGCCAGCAGTCCCGGAGGGGATCAGCGGATGGAAGCTTTCTTT.

The chain links TRBV11-3 to TRBJ2-5; D is possibly TRBD1 (6 bases). This CDR3 spans 13 amino acids. Germline V gene lookup returns CDR1 SGHNT and CDR2 YENEEA. V was trimmed by 5 bases and J by 5 bases, leaving 12 bases between them. Here the CDR3 DNA reads TGTGCCAGCAGCCTACAGGGTTCGGAGACCCAGTACTTC. Encoded protein: CASSLQGSETQYF.

V is TRBV10-2 and J is TRBJ1-6; D call uncertain. Germline CDR1 WSHSY, CDR2 SAAADI. V was pared by 0 bases and J by 14 bases, with 23 bases between. This CDR3 is built from 17 residues. CDR3 bases: TGCGCCAGCAGTGAGTCAAGCCTCGGCGGAACCGTAGGTACCCTCCACTTT. The encoded protein is CASSESSLGGTVGTLHF.

The genes are TRBV15 and TRBJ1-2; TRBD1 might be the D (5 bases). The length of the CDR3 is 14 residues. V lost 5 bases to trimming and J lost 8 bases, with 18 bases between them. Germline V CDR1 and CDR2: LNHNV, YYDKDF (reference sequence). CDR3 sequence reads: CATSLRQTPLGYTF. The CDR3 nucleotides read TGTGCCACCAGCCTTCGACAGACTCCCTTGGGCTACACCTTC.

The chain couples TRBV5-1 to TRBJ1-1; tentative D call: TRBD1 (5 bases). The CDR3 contains 13 residues. V lost 4 bases and J lost 6, with 13 bases in between. Germline CDR1 is SGHRS and CDR2 is YFSETQ. CDR3 protein: CASSPEGRAEAFF. The CDR3 DNA reads as TGCGCCAGCAGCCCCGAGGGGAGGGCTGAAGCTTTCTTT.